These T cell receptor beta chains were read from a single sample in a study of OX40 agonist ivuxolimab in advanced cancers. Produced via immunoSEQ multiplex PCR; TCRdb's table is partial and in-frame only. The sample lists some 40,000 clones; around 88% were seen once. The specimen was CD4+ or CD8+ T cells sorted from blood, collected in a trial of the OX40 agonist ivuxolimab. The receptor source for this set is an adult with an advanced solid tumor such as melanoma, head and neck, liver or kidney cancer. CDR3s include the opening cysteine and the closing phenylalanine or tryptophan. Fields, in order: D gene, V gene, clone size, J gene, CDR3 DNA, CDR3 protein. The D gene is left open where the match is weak. Only part of the rows carry a size: once, few, many, or a class if the clone is expanded.

>.|TRBV7-9|once|TRBJ1-6
TGTGCCAGCAGCCCAGCGTTGGGGGCCAATAATTCACCCCTCCACTTT
CASSPALGANNSPLHF
>.|TRBV7-2|.|TRBJ1-1
TGTGCCAGCAGCTTATTCCGGGAAGCCACTGAAGCTTTCTTT
CASSLFREATEAFF
>.|TRBV2|.|TRBJ1-5
TGTGCCAGCAGACCACGTAACGGTCAGCCCCAGCATTTT
CASRPRNGQPQHF
>.|TRBV5-5|.|TRBJ2-6
TGTGCCAGCAGCTTGGATTGGCATTCTGGGGCCAACGTCCTGACTTTC
CASSLDWHSGANVLTF
>.|TRBV5-1|.|TRBJ1-1
TGCGCCAGCAGCTTGGGGGGCGGGGACACTGAAGCTTTCTTT
CASSLGGGDTEAFF
>.|TRBV11-1|.|TRBJ2-7
TGTGCCAGCAGCTTAGATCGCGGGACCTCCTACGAGCAGTACTTC
CASSLDRGTSYEQYF
>.|TRBV25-1|once|TRBJ2-2
TGTGCCAGCAGGCGGGCTAGTGGGGCCGGGGAGCTGTTTTTT
CASRRASGAGELFF
>TRBD2|TRBV7-7|.|TRBJ2-1
TGTGCTAGCAGCTTAGCGGGGAAGAATGAGCAGTTCTTC
CASSLAGKNEQFF
>.|TRBV5-1|.|TRBJ2-1
TGCGCCAGCTCTCGGCGACAGGGCGGAGGGAATGAGCAGTTCTTC
CASSRRQGGGNEQFF
>.|TRBV7-3|.|TRBJ2-2
TGTGCCAGCAGCTTAAGACCAGGGAACACCGGGGAGCTGTTTTTT
CASSLRPGNTGELFF